This T cell receptor (beta chain) was documented in a study of T cell repertoires in ileal Crohn's disease. On the study more broadly: About half of patients got postoperative therapy: about ten thiopurines, approximately 18 anti-TNF.

TCRdb keeps only in-frame clones here, not all; method: immunoSEQ multiplex PCR. The table records about 16,000 clones, roughly 90% of them present only once. The study's findings and limits: Endoscopic recurrence occurred in every patient whose clonality exceeded 26.8%.

With regard to this clone: Its matching antigen is unknown.

Time point meaning: inflamed ileum from the surgical specimen. Germline V gene sequence: CDR1 SGHRS, CDR2 YFSETQ. Germline trimming cut 2 bases from V and 7 bases from J; bases unmatched to any gene: 4. The CDR3 is 13 residues long. The rearrangement joins TRBV5-1 to TRBJ1-2; 8 bases are a match to TRBD1. The TCR originated in an adult with Crohn's disease. The sequenced sample consisted of ileal tissue. CDR3: CASSLTGGTGYTF. The CDR3 DNA reads TGCGCCAGCAGCTTAACAGGGGGTACTGGCTACACCTTC.